The rows below give T cell receptor beta chains drawn from one sample of a study of glioma-infiltrating T cells after dendritic cell vaccination. Clones were sequenced by immunoSEQ multiplex PCR, and TCRdb holds only the in-frame ones, with some missing. The table records about 92,000 clones, over 75% of them present only once. The sequencing used blood, collected before dendritic cell vaccination. The receptors were gathered from a human donor with glioblastoma. Each CDR3 is given with its conserved first and last residue. A D gene is named only where the DNA matches it firmly. Clone size is not always given. Where it is, it says once, few, many or a class for expanded clones.

cdr3_length	d_call	v_call	clone_size	j_call	cdr3_nt	cdr3_aa
14	TRBD1	TRBV6-4	once	TRBJ1-2	TGTGCCAGCAGTGATCCGGGACAGGGCTCGGGCTACACCTTC	CASSDPGQGSGYTF
15	TRBD2	TRBV5-1	-	TRBJ2-7	TGCGCCAGCAGCTTGCGGAGCGGGAGTCCCTACGAGCAGTACTTC	CASSLRSGSPYEQYF
14	TRBD1	TRBV6-6	few	TRBJ2-7	TGTGCCAGCAGTCCGGGACAGAACTTCTACGAGCAGTACTTC	CASSPGQNFYEQYF
13	-	TRBV5-1	-	TRBJ2-3	TGCGCCAGCAGCTTGGCCGGGGCAGATACGCAGTATTTT	CASSLAGADTQYF
13	TRBD2	TRBV6-1	-	TRBJ2-1	TGTGCCAGCAAGACTAGCGGATACAATGAGCAGTTCTTC	CASKTSGYNEQFF
12	-	TRBV6-5	-	TRBJ2-7	TGTGCCAGCAGGGAGTCCCTCTACGAGCAGTACTTC	CASRESLYEQYF
14	TRBD2	TRBV7-7	-	TRBJ2-5	TGTGCCAGCAGACCAGCGGGGTGGGGAGAGACCCAGTACTTC	CASRPAGWGETQYF
14	TRBD1	TRBV29-1	-	TRBJ1-1	TGCAGCGTTTCGAGGGACAGGCAGAACACTGAAGCTTTCTTT	CSVSRDRQNTEAFF
17	-	TRBV7-2	-	TRBJ2-5	TGTGCCAGCAGCGCCATTATGGGAGGGGGGGCCCAAGAGACCCAGTACTTC	CASSAIMGGGAQETQYF
17	TRBD1	TRBV7-7	-	TRBJ2-2	TGTGCCAGCAGCCCCACCCAGGGGGCCTGGAACACCGGGGAGCTGTTTTTT	CASSPTQGAWNTGELFF
14	-	TRBV6-1	-	TRBJ2-7	TGTGCCAGCAGTGAATCGGGGGGCTACTACGAGCAGTACTTC	CASSESGGYYEQYF
19	-	TRBV29-1	-	TRBJ2-3	TGCAGCGTTGCCAGGGGGGTTGGGGGTACCACCTATAGCACAGATACGCAGTATTTT	CSVARGVGGTTYSTDTQYF
14	TRBD1	TRBV11-3	-	TRBJ2-7	TGTGCCAGCAGCTCTGACAGGGGAGACTACGAGCAGTACTTC	CASSSDRGDYEQYF